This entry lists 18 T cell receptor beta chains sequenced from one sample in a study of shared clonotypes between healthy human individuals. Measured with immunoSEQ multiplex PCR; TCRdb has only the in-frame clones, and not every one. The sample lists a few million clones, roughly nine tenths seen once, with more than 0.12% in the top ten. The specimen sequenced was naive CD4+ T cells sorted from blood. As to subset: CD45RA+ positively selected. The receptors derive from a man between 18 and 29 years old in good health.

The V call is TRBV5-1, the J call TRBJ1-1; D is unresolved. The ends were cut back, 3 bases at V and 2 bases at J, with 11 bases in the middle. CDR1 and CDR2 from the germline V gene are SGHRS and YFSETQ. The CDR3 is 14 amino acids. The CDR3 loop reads CASSSQMINTEAFF. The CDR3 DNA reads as TGCGCCAGCAGCTCCCAAATGATAAACACTGAAGCTTTCTTT.

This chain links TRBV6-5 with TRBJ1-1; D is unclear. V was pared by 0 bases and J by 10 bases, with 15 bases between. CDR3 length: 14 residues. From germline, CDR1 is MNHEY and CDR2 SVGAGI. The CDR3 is CASSYSTGQFGAFF. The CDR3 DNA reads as TGTGCCAGCAGTTACTCGACCGGGCAATTTGGAGCTTTCTTT.

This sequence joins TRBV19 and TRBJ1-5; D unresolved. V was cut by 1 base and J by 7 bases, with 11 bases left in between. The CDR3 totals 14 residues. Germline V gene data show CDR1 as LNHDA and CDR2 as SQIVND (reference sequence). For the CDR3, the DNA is TGTGCCAGTAGTATAGTGAGTAGCGGACAGCCCCAGCATTTT. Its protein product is CASSIVSSGQPQHF. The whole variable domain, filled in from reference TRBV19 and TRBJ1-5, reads DGGITQSPKYLFRKEGQNVTLSCEQNLNHDAMYWYRQDPGQGLRLIYYSQIVNDFQKGDIAEGYSVSREKKESFPLTVTSAQKNPTAFYLCASSIVSSGQPQHFGDGTRLSIL.

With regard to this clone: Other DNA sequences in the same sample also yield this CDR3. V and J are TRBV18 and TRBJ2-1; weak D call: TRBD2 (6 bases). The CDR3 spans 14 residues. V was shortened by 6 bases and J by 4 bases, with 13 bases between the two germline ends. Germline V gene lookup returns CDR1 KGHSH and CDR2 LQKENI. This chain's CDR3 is CASSPPGGYNEQFF. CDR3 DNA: TGTGCCAGCTCTCCCCCCGGGGGTTACAATGAGCAGTTCTTC. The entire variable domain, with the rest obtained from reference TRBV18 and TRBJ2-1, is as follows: NAGVMQNPRHLVRRRGQEARLRCSPMKGHSHVYWYRQLPEEGLKFMVYLQKENIIDESGMPKERFSAEFPKEGPSILRIQQVVRGDSAAYFCASSPPGGYNEQFFGPGTRLTVL.

The CDR3 region is CASSFGSYHGTGANVLTF. CDR3 in DNA: TGTGCCAGCAGCTTTGGGAGTTATCATGGGACCGGGGCCAACGTCCTGACTTTC. This chain links TRBV7-2 with TRBJ2-6; D assignment may be TRBD1 or TRBD2 (5 bases each). Trimming took 3 bases from V and 4 from J, leaving 19 bases between them. This CDR3 contains 18 residues. The V gene's germline CDR1 is SGHTA and CDR2 FQGNSA.

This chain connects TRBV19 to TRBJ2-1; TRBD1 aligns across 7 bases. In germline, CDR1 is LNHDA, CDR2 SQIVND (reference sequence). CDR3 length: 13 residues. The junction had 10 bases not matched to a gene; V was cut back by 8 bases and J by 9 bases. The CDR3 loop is CASASGGRGEQFF. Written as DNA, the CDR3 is TGTGCCAGTGCCTCAGGGGGTCGGGGTGAGCAGTTCTTC.

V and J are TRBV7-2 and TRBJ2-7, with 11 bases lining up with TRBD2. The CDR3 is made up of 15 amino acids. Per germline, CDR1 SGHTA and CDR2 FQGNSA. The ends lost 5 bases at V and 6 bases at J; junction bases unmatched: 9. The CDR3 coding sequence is TGTGCCAGCAGCATTAGCGGGAGGGCCAACTCCGAGCAGTACTTC. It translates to CASSISGRANSEQYF.

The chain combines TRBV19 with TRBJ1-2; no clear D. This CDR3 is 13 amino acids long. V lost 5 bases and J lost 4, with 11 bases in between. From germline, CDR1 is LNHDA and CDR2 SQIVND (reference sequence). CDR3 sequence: CASSLLLVYGYTF. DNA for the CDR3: TGTGCCAGTAGTCTTCTATTGGTCTATGGCTACACCTTC.

The CDR3 coding sequence is TGTGCCAGCAGCCAAGATGGGACTAGCCGAGGCCCTACGCAGTATTTT. Translating gives CASSQDGTSRGPTQYF. V usage is TRBV14 and J usage is TRBJ2-3; TRBD2 aligns across 9 bases. V trimming: 0 bases; J trimming: 8 bases; junction bases outside the gene matches: 9. The CDR3 consists of 16 residues. Germline V gene data show CDR1 as SGHDN and CDR2 as FVKESK.

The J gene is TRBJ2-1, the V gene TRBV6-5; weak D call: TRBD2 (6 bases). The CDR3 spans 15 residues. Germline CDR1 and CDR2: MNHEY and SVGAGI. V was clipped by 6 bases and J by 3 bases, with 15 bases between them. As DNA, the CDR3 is TGTGCCAGCAGCTTCCCCCAGCGGGTCTACAATGAGCAGTTCTTC. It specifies CASSFPQRVYNEQFF.

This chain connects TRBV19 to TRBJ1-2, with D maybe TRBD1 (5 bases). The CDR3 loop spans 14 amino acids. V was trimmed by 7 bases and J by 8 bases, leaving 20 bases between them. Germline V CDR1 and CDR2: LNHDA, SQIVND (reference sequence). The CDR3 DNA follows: TGTGCCAGTACCTCTTCGGGCAGGGAGAAAGGCTACACCTTC. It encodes CASTSSGREKGYTF.

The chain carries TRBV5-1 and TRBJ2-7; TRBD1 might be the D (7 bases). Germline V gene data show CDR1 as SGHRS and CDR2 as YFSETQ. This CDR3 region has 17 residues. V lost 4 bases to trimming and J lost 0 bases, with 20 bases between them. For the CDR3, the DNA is TGCGCCAGCAGCGCTGGAGGGACAGTCGGCCCCTCCTACGAGCAGTACTTC. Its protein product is CASSAGGTVGPSYEQYF.

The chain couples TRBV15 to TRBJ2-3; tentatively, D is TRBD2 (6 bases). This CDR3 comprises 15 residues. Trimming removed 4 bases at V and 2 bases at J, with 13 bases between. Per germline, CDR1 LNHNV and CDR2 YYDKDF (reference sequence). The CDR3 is CATSTTGTYTDTQYF. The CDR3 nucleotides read TGTGCCACCAGCACAACCGGGACTTACACAGATACGCAGTATTTT.

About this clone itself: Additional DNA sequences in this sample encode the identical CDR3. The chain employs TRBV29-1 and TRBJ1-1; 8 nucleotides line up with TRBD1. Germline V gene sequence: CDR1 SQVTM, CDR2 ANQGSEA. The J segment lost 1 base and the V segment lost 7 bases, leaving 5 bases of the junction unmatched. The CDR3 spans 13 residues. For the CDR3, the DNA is TGCAGCGGTGGACAGGGCGAGAACACTGAAGCTTTCTTT. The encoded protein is CSGGQGENTEAFF. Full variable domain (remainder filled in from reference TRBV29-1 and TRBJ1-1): SAVISQKPSRDICQRGTSLTIQCQVDSQVTMMFWYRQQPGQSLTLIATANQGSEATYESGFVIDKFPISRPNLTFSTLTVSNMSPEDSSIYLCSGGQGENTEAFFGQGTRLTVV.

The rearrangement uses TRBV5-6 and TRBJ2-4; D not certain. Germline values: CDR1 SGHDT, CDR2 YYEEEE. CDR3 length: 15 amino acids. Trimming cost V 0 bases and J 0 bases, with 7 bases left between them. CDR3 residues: CASSLVSLAKNIQYF. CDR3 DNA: TGTGCCAGCAGCTTGGTCTCTTTAGCCAAAAACATTCAGTACTTC.

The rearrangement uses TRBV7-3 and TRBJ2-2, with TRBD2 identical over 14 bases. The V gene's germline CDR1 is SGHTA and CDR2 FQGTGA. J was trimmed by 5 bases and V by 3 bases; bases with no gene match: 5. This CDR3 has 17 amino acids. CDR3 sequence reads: CASSFTGTSGGTGELFF. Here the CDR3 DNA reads TGTGCCAGCAGCTTCACCGGGACTAGCGGGGGAACCGGGGAGCTGTTTTTT.

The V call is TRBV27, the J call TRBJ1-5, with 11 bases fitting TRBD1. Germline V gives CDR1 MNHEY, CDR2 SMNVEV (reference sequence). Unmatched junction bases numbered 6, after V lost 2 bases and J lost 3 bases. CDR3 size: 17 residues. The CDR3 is CASSLSGTGGNNQPQHF. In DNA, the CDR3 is TGTGCCAGCAGTTTAAGTGGGACAGGGGGGAACAATCAGCCCCAGCATTTT.

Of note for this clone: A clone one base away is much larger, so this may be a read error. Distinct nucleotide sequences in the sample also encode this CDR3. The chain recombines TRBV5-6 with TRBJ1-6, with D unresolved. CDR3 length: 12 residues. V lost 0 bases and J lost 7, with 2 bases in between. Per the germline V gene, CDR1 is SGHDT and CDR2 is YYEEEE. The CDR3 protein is CASSLGNSPLHF. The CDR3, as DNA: TGTGCCAGCAGCTTGGGGAATTCACCCCTCCACTTT. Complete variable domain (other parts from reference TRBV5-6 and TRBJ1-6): DAGVTQSPTHLIKTRGQQVTLRCSPKSGHDTVSWYQQALGQGPQFIFQYYEEEERQRGNFPDRFSGHQFPNYSSELNVNALLLGDSALYLCASSLGNSPLHFGNGTRLTVT.